This entry lists 12 T cell receptor beta chains sequenced from one sample in a study of T cell changes during pregnancy in multiple sclerosis. Generated by immunoSEQ multiplex PCR, the TCRdb table keeps only in-frame clones and is missing some. In the table there are about 52,000 clones, around 90% of which are singletons. Sample: CD4+ T cells from peripheral blood mononuclear cells, taken before pregnancy. These receptors all stem from a female donor with multiple sclerosis, enrolled in a pregnancy study.

The chain joins TRBV6-1 to TRBJ2-3; D unresolved. Between the trimmed V and J ends, which lost 10 bases and 4 bases, there was a span of 15 bases. The CDR3 extends over 13 amino acids. Germline V CDR1 and CDR2: MNHNS, SASEGT. The CDR3 sequence: CATIRFRADTQYF. The CDR3 coding sequence is TGTGCCACCATCCGGTTCCGGGCAGATACGCAGTATTTT.

The genes are TRBV27 and TRBJ1-1; 10 nucleotides align to TRBD1. CDR1 MNHEY and CDR2 SMNVEV come from the germline V gene (reference sequence). J gave up 0 bases and V 6 bases, and 22 bases lay outside the gene matches. The CDR3 sequence is 21 residues long. The CDR3 here is CASRNIPGQGTSTTMNTEAFF. As DNA, the CDR3 is TGTGCCAGCAGGAACATTCCGGGACAGGGGACATCAACTACAATGAACACTGAAGCTTTCTTT.

The CDR3 spells CASSPVVGQGRSYEQYF. The CDR3 DNA sequence: TGTGCCAGCAGTCCCGTAGTGGGACAGGGGAGATCCTACGAGCAGTACTTC. The V call is TRBV27, the J call TRBJ2-7; 10 bases fit TRBD1. The germline V gene has CDR1 MNHEY and CDR2 SMNVEV (reference sequence). Losses at the gene ends were 5 bases for V and 1 base for J; bases not matched to a gene: 11. The CDR3 is made up of 17 amino acids.

V and J are TRBV9 and TRBJ2-5, with 8 bases fitting TRBD1. There are 15 residues in the CDR3. The trim removed 4 bases at V and 1 base at J, leaving 6 bases unmatched. Per germline, CDR1 SGDLS and CDR2 YYNGEE. CDR3 sequence: CASSLGQGRQETQYF. The CDR3 region has the DNA TGTGCCAGCAGCCTTGGACAGGGACGCCAAGAGACCCAGTACTTC.

This clone has only a few counts. This rearrangement joins TRBV7-3 to TRBJ2-5; TRBD1 aligns across 7 bases. The V gene end was trimmed by 5 bases and the J gene end by 4 bases; junction bases not matched to a gene: 7. The V gene's germline CDR1 is SGHTA and CDR2 FQGTGA. The CDR3 spans 14 residues. For the CDR3, the DNA is TGTGCCAGCAGCCTGACAGGGATAGGAGAGACCCAGTACTTC. Translated, it gives CASSLTGIGETQYF. Filled out from reference TRBV7-3 and TRBJ2-5, the complete variable domain reads GAGVSQTPSNKVTEKGKYVELRCDPISGHTALYWYRQSLGQGPEFLIYFQGTGAADDSGLPNDRFFAVRPEGSVSTLKIQRTERGDSAVYLCASSLTGIGETQYFGPGTRLLVL.

This chain connects TRBV7-8 to TRBJ2-2; maybe TRBD2 (6 bases). The CDR3 covers 15 residues. Germline CDR1 and CDR2: SGHVS and FQNEAQ. The V end was cut by 5 bases, the J end by 6 bases, with 16 bases between. This CDR3 reads CASSPLEGWAGELFF. CDR3 nucleotide sequence: TGTGCCAGCAGCCCCTTGGAGGGTTGGGCCGGGGAGCTGTTTTTT.

This chain links TRBV10-3 with TRBJ1-5, with D tentatively TRBD1 (5 bases). Germline CDR1 is ENHRY and CDR2 is SYGVKD. This CDR3 spans 14 amino acids. V lost 4 bases to trimming and J lost 6 bases, with 13 bases between them. The CDR3 is CAISALLGPQPQHF. Written as DNA, the CDR3 is TGTGCCATCAGTGCTTTATTGGGGCCTCAGCCCCAGCATTTT.

The J gene is TRBJ1-4, the V gene TRBV2; 8 bases line up with TRBD1. Germline values: CDR1 SNHLY, CDR2 FYNNEI. J lost 2 bases, V lost 5 bases, and 1 base had no gene match. This CDR3 has 14 residues. The CDR3 reads CASSRQGTNEKLFF. The CDR3 region has the DNA TGTGCCAGCAGTCGACAGGGGACTAATGAAAAACTGTTTTTT. The whole variable domain, filled in from reference TRBV2 and TRBJ1-4, reads EPEVTQTPSHQVTQMGQEVILRCVPISNHLYFYWYRQILGQKVEFLVSFYNNEISEKSEIFDDQFSVERPDGSNFTLKIRSTKLEDSAMYFCASSRQGTNEKLFFGSGTQLSVL.

The J gene is TRBJ1-5, the V gene TRBV5-1; 7 nucleotides line up with TRBD1. Germline CDR1 SGHRS, CDR2 YFSETQ. V lost 4 bases and J lost 0; bases outside the gene matches: 7. This CDR3 region has 16 residues. This CDR3 is CASSPAGGGSNQPQHF. CDR3 DNA: TGCGCCAGCAGCCCCGCAGGGGGTGGTAGCAATCAGCCCCAGCATTTT. Drawing the rest from reference TRBV5-1 and TRBJ1-5, the complete variable domain is KAGVTQTPRYLIKTRGQQVTLSCSPISGHRSVSWYQQTPGQGLQFLFEYFSETQRNKGNFPGRFSGRQFSNSRSEMNVSTLELGDSALYLCASSPAGGGSNQPQHFGDGTRLSIL.

The rearrangement uses TRBV4-1 and TRBJ2-7; 12 bases fit TRBD1. V shed 3 bases, J shed 5 bases, and the junction held 5 bases outside the gene matches. This CDR3 has 15 amino acids. Germline assignment: CDR1 MGHRA and CDR2 YSYEKL. The CDR3 coding sequence is TGCGCCAGCAGCCATACCGGGACAGGGGGCGACGAGCAGTACTTC. Translating it yields CASSHTGTGGDEQYF.

The chain is built from TRBV27 and TRBJ2-7, with 9 nucleotides matching TRBD1. V lost 0 bases to trimming and J lost 4 bases; unmatched junction nucleotides: 4. Germline assignment: CDR1 MNHEY and CDR2 SMNVEV (reference sequence). This CDR3 region has 15 residues. Written as DNA, the CDR3 is TGTGCCAGCAGTTTATCTACAGGGGGCTATTACGAGCAGTACTTC. Encoded protein: CASSLSTGGYYEQYF.

The chain is built from TRBV28 and TRBJ2-3; a weak D match, TRBD2 (6 bases). Germline CDR1 is MDHEN and CDR2 is SYDVKM. V lost 9 bases to trimming and J lost 5 bases, with 18 bases between them. The CDR3 is 14 residues long. The CDR3 bases are TGTGCCAGTAAAGACCTTTGGGGGGAAGATACGCAGTATTTT. It codes for CASKDLWGEDTQYF. Using reference TRBV28 and TRBJ2-3 for the parts outside the CDR3, the full variable domain is DVKVTQSSRYLVKRTGEKVFLECVQDMDHENMFWYRQDPGLGLRLIYFSYDVKMKEKGDIPEGYSVSREKKERFSLILESASTNQTSMYLCASKDLWGEDTQYFGPGTRLTVL.